This T cell receptor beta chain was sequenced for a study of CD8+ T cells in alopecia areata. cDNA prepared by RNA extraction and subsequent reverse transcription served as the template for sequencing. Assay used: immunoSEQ multiplex PCR; TCRdb lists only in-frame clones, some missing. The sample lists 100,000 to 120,000 clones, around 55% occurring once. As regards this clone: The target antigen is unknown.

Deletions cut 3 bases from V and 1 base from J, with 10 bases between. Germline loops: CDR1 KGHSH, CDR2 LQKENI. The CDR3 extends over 14 amino acids. Study-level results: Scalp sequencing also captures normal skin's resident alphabeta T cells. Lesional scalp exceeded normal scalp in clonality, especially in alopecia totalis/universalis.

The chain joins TRBV18 to TRBJ2-7, with D possibly TRBD1 on 6 matching bases. The sequence was collected from a human donor in good health. Specimen: CD8+ T cells sorted from blood. CDR3 DNA: TGTGCCAGCTCACCGGGGGCCCTTTCCTACGAGCAGTACTTC. Protein product: CASSPGALSYEQYF. The full variable domain, its missing parts supplied by reference TRBV18 and TRBJ2-7, is NAGVMQNPRHLVRRRGQEARLRCSPMKGHSHVYWYRQLPEEGLKFMVYLQKENIIDESGMPKERFSAEFPKEGPSILRIQQVVRGDSAAYFCASSPGALSYEQYFGPGTRLTVT.